These 25 T cell receptor beta chains came from one sample sequenced in a study of blood T cell repertoires in COVID-19. The table came from immunoSEQ multiplex PCR; TCRdb's copy has only in-frame clones and leaves some out. The profile shows roughly 220,000 clones, more than 80% of them singletons. Sequences were obtained from PBMCs or T cells enriched from blood (not recorded which). These receptors originate from a woman aged 40 to 50 with acute COVID-19.

This chain joins TRBV7-6 and TRBJ2-5; a weak D match, TRBD2 (5 bases). Germline V lookup: CDR1 SGHVS, CDR2 FNYEAQ. V lost 6 bases, J lost 2 bases, and 16 bases lay in between. The CDR3 loop spans 15 amino acids. CDR3 nucleotides: TGTGCCAGCAGAGGACTGGCGGTTTCGCAAGAGACCCAGTACTTC. Encoded protein: CASRGLAVSQETQYF.

The chain uses TRBV12-3 or TRBV12-4 and TRBJ1-1, with TRBD1 matching 7 bases. The CDR3 totals 13 residues. The J segment lost 10 bases and the V segment lost 7 bases, leaving 12 bases of the junction unmatched. DNA for the CDR3: TGTGCCAGCACCCTTTCCGAACAGGGGTCAGCTTTCTTT. This sequence encodes CASTLSEQGSAFF.

This chain links TRBV7-7 with TRBJ2-2; the D gene is possibly TRBD1 (5 bases). V lost 3 bases to trimming and J lost 2 bases, with 7 bases between them. The CDR3 is 14 residues long. Germline CDR1 reads SSHAT; CDR2 reads FNYEAQ (reference sequence). CDR3 coding DNA: TGTGCCAGCAGCTTGACAGTTAACACCGGGGAGCTGTTTTTT. Amino acids: CASSLTVNTGELFF.

The V and J genes are TRBV13 and TRBJ2-2; 11 bases are a match to TRBD2. After removal of 3 bases from V and 6 bases from J, the junction contained 15 bases not matched to a gene. The germline CDR1 and CDR2 sequences are PRHDT and FYEKMQ (reference sequence). This CDR3 spans 19 amino acids. The CDR3 sequence is CASSLESLTSGGMAGELFF. For the CDR3, the DNA is TGTGCCAGCAGCTTGGAATCTCTAACTAGCGGGGGTATGGCCGGGGAGCTGTTTTTT.

J is TRBJ1-2 and V is TRBV29-1; 9 bases line up with TRBD1. Per the germline V gene, CDR1 is SQVTM and CDR2 is ANQGSEA. The CDR3 is 16 residues long. V dropped 7 bases and J dropped 5; count of bases not matched to a gene: 17. For the CDR3, the DNA is TGCAGCGCCGGTGGACCGACAGGGGGAGACTATTATGGCTACACCTTC. Protein sequence: CSAGGPTGGDYYGYTF. The complete variable domain, with remaining parts taken from reference TRBV29-1 and TRBJ1-2, reads SAVISQKPSRDICQRGTSLTIQCQVDSQVTMMFWYRQQPGQSLTLIATANQGSEATYESGFVIDKFPISRPNLTFSTLTVSNMSPEDSSIYLCSAGGPTGGDYYGYTFGSGTRLTVV.

The chain recombines TRBV24-1 with TRBJ2-5, with 9 positions matching TRBD2. Germline loops: CDR1 KGHDR, CDR2 SFDVKD. This CDR3 has 16 residues. J gave up 7 bases and V 3 bases, and 11 bases lay outside the gene matches. This chain's CDR3 is CATSDKASGASGTQYF. The CDR3 DNA reads as TGTGCCACCAGTGATAAGGCTAGCGGGGCATCGGGGACCCAGTACTTC.

The chain combines TRBV6-5 with TRBJ2-7; TRBD1 matches at 12 bases. V trimming: 7 bases; J trimming: 9 bases; junction bases outside the gene matches: 7. The CDR3 sequence is 13 residues long. Germline V CDR1 and CDR2: MNHEY, SVGAGI. The CDR3 sequence is CASTPGQGARQYF. The CDR3 nucleotides are TGTGCCAGCACCCCGGGACAGGGGGCGCGGCAGTACTTC.

This clone occurred once. The chain is built from TRBV29-1 and TRBJ1-5, with a weak D call TRBD1 (5 bases). CDR3 length equals 13 residues. Per germline, CDR1 SQVTM and CDR2 ANQGSEA. CDR3 in amino acids: CGAGGVSNQPQHF. Here the CDR3 DNA reads TGCGGAGCCGGGGGGGTTAGCAATCAGCCCCAGCATTTT.

The chain couples TRBV27 to TRBJ1-2; maybe TRBD1 (6 bases). This CDR3 has 16 amino acids. Trimming removed 3 bases at V and 0 bases at J, with 14 bases between. CDR1 and CDR2 from the germline V gene are MNHEY and SMNVEV (reference sequence). CDR3 in amino acids: CASSFRPGATNYGYTF. The CDR3 nucleotides read TGTGCCAGCAGTTTTCGACCAGGGGCGACTAACTATGGCTACACCTTC.

The CDR3 coding sequence is TGTGCCAGCAGCCCGGACAGGGGTAAAGGCTACACCTTC. Translation gives CASSPDRGKGYTF. The J gene is TRBJ1-2, the V gene TRBV7-3; 9 positions match TRBD1. This CDR3 comprises 13 residues. Germline V lookup: CDR1 SGHTA, CDR2 FQGTGA. With 5 bases clipped from V and 8 bases from J, the junction kept 6 bases outside the gene matches.

The CDR3 nucleotides read TGTGCCAGCACTGAGGAGACTACCGGCTCCTACAATGAGCAGTTCTTC. This translates into CASTEETTGSYNEQFF. The V and J genes are TRBV7-2 and TRBJ2-1, with D possibly being TRBD2 (5 bases). CDR1 and CDR2 (germline): SGHTA, FQGNSA. The CDR3 spans 16 residues. Trimming pared 7 bases from V and 0 bases from J, leaving 16 bases between. Combining the CDR3 with reference TRBV7-2 and TRBJ2-1 gives the whole variable domain GAGVSQSPSNKVTEKGKDVELRCDPISGHTALYWYRQSLGQGLEFLIYFQGNSAPDKSGLPSDRFSAERTGGSVSTLTIQRTQQEDSAVYLCASTEETTGSYNEQFFGPGTRLTVL.

This clone has a count of ten or more. The chain links TRBV6-2 or TRBV6-3 to TRBJ1-5, with TRBD1 matching over 8 bases. The trim removed 4 bases at V and 0 bases at J, leaving 5 bases unmatched. Germline lookup yields CDR1 MNHEY and CDR2 SVGEGT. The CDR3 is 16 amino acids. This CDR3 is CASSSGQGYSNQPQHF. DNA of the CDR3: TGTGCCAGCAGTTCAGGACAGGGATATAGCAATCAGCCCCAGCATTTT.

This chain connects TRBV7-9 to TRBJ1-3; no definite D call. The V gene's germline CDR1 is SEHNR and CDR2 FQNEAQ (reference sequence). The V and J ends lost 5 bases and 0 bases respectively, with 17 bases between them. The CDR3 sequence is 17 residues long. The CDR3 DNA reads TGTGCCAGCAGCCCCCCCCTGACAACCATCTCTGGAAACACCATATATTTT. Its protein product is CASSPPLTTISGNTIYF.

The chain links TRBV30 to TRBJ1-2; no firm D call. This CDR3 contains 14 residues. Between the trimmed V and J ends, which lost 4 bases and 2 bases, there was a span of 14 bases. CDR1 is GTSNPN and CDR2 is SVGIG in the germline V gene (reference sequence). CDR3 region: CAWNTKTTNYGYTF. The CDR3 DNA reads as TGTGCCTGGAATACAAAAACCACAAACTATGGCTACACCTTC.

The rearrangement links TRBV6-5 to TRBJ1-6; D is uncertain. Trimming cost V 8 bases and J 8 bases, with 10 bases left between them. Germline CDR1 and CDR2: MNHEY and SVGAGI. This CDR3 has 12 amino acids. CDR3 coding DNA: TGTGCCAGCGGGCAGGCTCATTCACCCCTCCACTTT. Protein product: CASGQAHSPLHF.

The genes are TRBV3-1 (or the pseudogene TRBV3-2) and TRBJ2-4; D perhaps matches TRBD2 (6 bases). V was cut by 5 bases and J by 0 bases, with 17 bases left in between. This CDR3 contains 17 residues. Per germline, CDR1 LGHDT and CDR2 YNNKEL (reference sequence). Written as DNA, the CDR3 is TGTGCCAGCAGCATTAGTAAAGGGACTTTAGCCAAAAACATTCAGTACTTC. It codes for CASSISKGTLAKNIQYF.

J is TRBJ1-1 and V is TRBV19; TRBD1 aligns across 8 bases. J was trimmed by 8 bases and V by 5 bases; bases with no gene match: 4. CDR3 length: 12 residues. The germline CDR1 and CDR2 sequences are LNHDA and SQIVND (reference sequence). This CDR3 is CASSVRQGEAFF. In DNA form, the CDR3 reads TGTGCCAGTAGTGTACGACAGGGGGAAGCTTTCTTT.

The chain uses TRBV30 and TRBJ1-5; no definite D call. Trimming took 0 bases from V and 5 from J, leaving 8 bases between them. Germline V lookup: CDR1 GTSNPN, CDR2 SVGIG (reference sequence). The CDR3 spans 13 residues. The CDR3 DNA sequence: TGTGCCTGGAGTGTAAATTCGGATCAGCCCCAGCATTTT. It translates to CAWSVNSDQPQHF.

The chain is built from TRBV4-2 and TRBJ2-5; 9 nucleotides agree with TRBD1. This CDR3 spans 15 amino acids. V shed 6 bases, J shed 5 bases, and the junction held 10 bases outside the gene matches. The germline V gene encodes CDR1 LGHNA and CDR2 YNFKEQ. The CDR3 DNA follows: TGTGCCAGCAGTCGACAGGGGGAGGGTGGCGAGACCCAGTACTTC. Encoded protein: CASSRQGEGGETQYF.

The chain is built from TRBV9 and TRBJ1-1, with 9 bases matching TRBD1. The CDR3 contains 14 residues. Germline V gene data show CDR1 as SGDLS and CDR2 as YYNGEE. V lost 2 bases, J lost 7 bases, and 6 bases stayed unmatched. CDR3 nucleotide sequence: TGTGCCAGCAGCGTCCGGGACAGGGACATTGAAGCTTTCTTT. Translating it yields CASSVRDRDIEAFF.

The chain joins TRBV6-7 to TRBJ1-5, with 8 positions matching TRBD1. TRBV6-7 is placed among ORFs of uncertain function. The trim removed 2 bases at V and 5 bases at J, leaving 8 bases unmatched. This CDR3 comprises 16 residues. As DNA, the CDR3 is TGTGCCAGCAGTTACAGTAGGGACAGGAGTTATCAGCCCCAGCATTTT. It translates to CASSYSRDRSYQPQHF.

The V gene is TRBV7-8, the J gene TRBJ2-7, with D unresolved. This CDR3 is 14 amino acids long. Between the trimmed V and J ends, which lost 1 base and 2 bases, there was a span of 9 bases. From germline, CDR1 is SGHVS and CDR2 FQNEAQ. In DNA, the CDR3 is TGTGCCAGCAGCTTAGAGTTCAGAACCTACGAGCAGTACGTC. Translation gives CASSLEFRTYEQYV.

This sequence joins TRBV7-3 and TRBJ1-2, with 9 nucleotides matching TRBD1. V lost 10 bases and J lost 2; bases outside the gene matches: 20. The CDR3 runs to 18 residues. CDR1 and CDR2 (germline): SGHTA, FQGTGA. The CDR3 reads CANPLGRDRDNSNYGYTF. Written as DNA, the CDR3 is TGTGCCAATCCGTTGGGGCGGGACAGGGACAACTCAAACTATGGCTACACCTTC.

The chain carries TRBV11-2 and TRBJ2-3; the D is unclear. V was shortened by 5 bases and J by 6 bases, with 9 bases between the two germline ends. There are 12 residues in the CDR3. The germline CDR1 and CDR2 sequences are SGHAT and FQNNGV. CDR3 bases: TGTGCCAGCAGCCCCTTTGGCGATACGCAGTATTTT. It codes for CASSPFGDTQYF. Full variable domain (outside the CDR3, taken from reference TRBV11-2 and TRBJ2-3): EAGVAQSPRYKIIEKRQSVAFWCNPISGHATLYWYQQILGQGPKLLIQFQNNGVVDDSQLPKDRFSAERLKGVDSTLKIQPAKLEDSAVYLCASSPFGDTQYFGPGTRLTVL.

Only a few counts were recorded for this clone. CDR3 DNA sequence: TGTGCCAGTAGTAGACGACAGGGTGAATCACCCCTCCACTTT. Translation gives CASSRRQGESPLHF. This chain links TRBV19 with TRBJ1-6, with TRBD1 matching 7 bases. Germline V gene sequence: CDR1 LNHDA, CDR2 SQIVND (reference sequence). The CDR3 contains 14 residues. The V gene end was trimmed by 4 bases and the J gene end by 10 bases; junction bases not matched to a gene: 7. Filled out from reference TRBV19 and TRBJ1-6, the complete variable domain reads DGGITQSPKYLFRKEGQNVTLSCEQNLNHDAMYWYRQDPGQGLRLIYYSQIVNDFQKGDIAEGYSVSREKKESFPLTVTSAQKNPTAFYLCASSRRQGESPLHFGNGTRLTVT.